This T cell receptor (beta chain) is drawn from a study of cytomegalovirus exposure and HLA in healthy donors. Study observations and caveats: Analyzed later, most CMV-associated TCR beta chains appeared HLA-restricted.

Turning to this clone: The antigen is undetermined.

Primers included in the PCR were 60 Vbeta and 13 Jbeta primers. Profiling relied on immunoSEQ multiplex PCR, and the TCRdb table lists in-frame clones only, not all of them. The sample shows 150,000 to 200,000 clones, roughly 87% of them seen only once. The germline CDR1 and CDR2 sequences are SNHLY and FYNNEI. The CDR3 contains 14 residues. The trim removed 7 bases at V and 5 bases at J, leaving 6 bases unmatched. Sequencing used PBMCs. The clonotype originates from a girl under three years old in good health and CMV-seronegative. The rearrangement joins TRBV2 to TRBJ2-7, with 12 bases aligning to TRBD2. For the CDR3, the DNA is TGTGCCAGCATCAGACTAGCGGGGGAGGACGAGCAGTACTTC. Its protein is CASIRLAGEDEQYF.